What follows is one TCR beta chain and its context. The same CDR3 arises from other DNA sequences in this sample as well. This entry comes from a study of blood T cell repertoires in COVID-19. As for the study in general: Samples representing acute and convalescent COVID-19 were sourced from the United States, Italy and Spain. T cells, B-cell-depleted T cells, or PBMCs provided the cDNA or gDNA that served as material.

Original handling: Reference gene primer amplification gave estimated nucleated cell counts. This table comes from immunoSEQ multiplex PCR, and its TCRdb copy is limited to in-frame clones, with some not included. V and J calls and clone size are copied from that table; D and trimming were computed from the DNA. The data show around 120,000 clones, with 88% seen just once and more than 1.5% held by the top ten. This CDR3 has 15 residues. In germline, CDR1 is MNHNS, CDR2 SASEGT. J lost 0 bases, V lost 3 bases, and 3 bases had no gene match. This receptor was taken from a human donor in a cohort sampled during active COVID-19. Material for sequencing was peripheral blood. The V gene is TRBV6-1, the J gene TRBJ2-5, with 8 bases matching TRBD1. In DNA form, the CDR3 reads TGTGCCAGCAGTGAGGGGGACAGGCACCAAGAGACCCAGTACTTC. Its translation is CASSEGDRHQETQYF.